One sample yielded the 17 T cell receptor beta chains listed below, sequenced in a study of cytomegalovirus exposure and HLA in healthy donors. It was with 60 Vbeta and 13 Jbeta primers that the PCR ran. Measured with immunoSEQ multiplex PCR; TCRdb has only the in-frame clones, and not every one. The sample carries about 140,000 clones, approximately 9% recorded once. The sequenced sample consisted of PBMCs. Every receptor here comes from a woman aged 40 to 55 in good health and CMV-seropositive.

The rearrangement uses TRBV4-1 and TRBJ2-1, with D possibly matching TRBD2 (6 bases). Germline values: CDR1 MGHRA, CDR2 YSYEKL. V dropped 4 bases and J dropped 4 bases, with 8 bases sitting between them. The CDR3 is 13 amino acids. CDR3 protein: CASSLGLYNEQFF. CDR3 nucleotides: TGCGCCAGCAGCCTGGGACTTTACAATGAGCAGTTCTTC.

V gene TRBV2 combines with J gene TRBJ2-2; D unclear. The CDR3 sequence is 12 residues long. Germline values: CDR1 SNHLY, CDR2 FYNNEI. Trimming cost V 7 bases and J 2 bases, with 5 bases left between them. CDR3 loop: CASTVNTGELFF. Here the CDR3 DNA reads TGTGCCAGCACCGTTAACACCGGGGAGCTGTTTTTT. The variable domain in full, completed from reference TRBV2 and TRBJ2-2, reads EPEVTQTPSHQVTQMGQEVILRCVPISNHLYFYWYRQILGQKVEFLVSFYNNEISEKSEIFDDQFSVERPDGSNFTLKIRSTKLEDSAMYFCASTVNTGELFFGEGSRLTVL.

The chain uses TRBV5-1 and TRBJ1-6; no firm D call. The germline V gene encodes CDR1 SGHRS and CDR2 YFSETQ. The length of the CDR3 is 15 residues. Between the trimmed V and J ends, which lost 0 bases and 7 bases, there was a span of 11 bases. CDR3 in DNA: TGCGCCAGCAGCTTGGCCGGGGTAGGCAATTCACCCCTCCACTTT. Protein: CASSLAGVGNSPLHF.

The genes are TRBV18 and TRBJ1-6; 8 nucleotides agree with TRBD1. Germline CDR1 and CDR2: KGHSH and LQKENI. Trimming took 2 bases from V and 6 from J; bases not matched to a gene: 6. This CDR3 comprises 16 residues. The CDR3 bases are TGTGCCAGCTCACCATTGTCCAGGGGGCTTAATTCACCCCTCCACTTT. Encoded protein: CASSPLSRGLNSPLHF.

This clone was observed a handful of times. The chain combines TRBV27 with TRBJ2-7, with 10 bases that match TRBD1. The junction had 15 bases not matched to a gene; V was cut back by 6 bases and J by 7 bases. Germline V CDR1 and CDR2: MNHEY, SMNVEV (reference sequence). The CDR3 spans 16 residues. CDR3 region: CASSPESSGTGVEQYF. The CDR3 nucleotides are TGTGCCAGCAGCCCGGAATCCTCCGGGACAGGGGTAGAGCAGTACTTC.

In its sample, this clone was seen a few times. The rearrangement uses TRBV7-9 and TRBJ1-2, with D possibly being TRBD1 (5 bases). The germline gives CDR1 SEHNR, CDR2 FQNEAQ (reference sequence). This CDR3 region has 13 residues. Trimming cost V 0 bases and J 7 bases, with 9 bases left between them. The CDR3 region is CASSLAQGRGYTF. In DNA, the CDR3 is TGTGCCAGCAGCTTAGCCCAGGGTCGTGGCTACACCTTC.

The CDR3 is CASSTGRNQPQHF. CDR3 coding DNA: TGTGCCAGCAGTACAGGACGAAATCAGCCCCAGCATTTT. The chain is built from TRBV7-7 and TRBJ1-5, with a weak D call TRBD1 (5 bases). There are 13 residues in the CDR3. From germline, CDR1 is SSHAT and CDR2 FNYEAQ (reference sequence). Between the trimmed V and J ends, which lost 6 bases and 4 bases, there was a span of 10 bases.

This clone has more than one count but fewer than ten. The DNA for the CDR3 is TGTGCCAGCTCCTCCCTAGGGGCGGATAATTCACCCCTCCACTTT. Translating it yields CASSSLGADNSPLHF. The chain recombines TRBV6-6 with TRBJ1-6, with D perhaps matching TRBD1 (5 bases). There are 15 residues in the CDR3. CDR1 and CDR2 (germline): MNHNY, SVGAGI (reference sequence). The V and J ends lost 8 bases and 5 bases respectively, with 16 bases between them.

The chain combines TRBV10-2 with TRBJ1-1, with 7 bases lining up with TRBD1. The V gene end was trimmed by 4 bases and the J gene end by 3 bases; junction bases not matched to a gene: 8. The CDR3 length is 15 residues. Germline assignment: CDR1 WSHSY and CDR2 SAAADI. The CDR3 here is CASSALTGIHTEAFF. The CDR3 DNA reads TGCGCCAGCAGTGCCTTGACAGGGATCCACACTGAAGCTTTCTTT.

As DNA, the CDR3 is TGTGCCAGCAGCTTTGGCGGGGGCGAGGGAGAGACCCAGTACTTC. Translation: CASSFGGGEGETQYF. The V and J genes are TRBV7-2 and TRBJ2-5; possibly TRBD2 for D (7 bases). With 3 bases removed from V and 4 bases from J, the gap between germline ends came to 15 bases. Per germline, CDR1 SGHTA and CDR2 FQGNSA. The CDR3 extends over 15 amino acids.

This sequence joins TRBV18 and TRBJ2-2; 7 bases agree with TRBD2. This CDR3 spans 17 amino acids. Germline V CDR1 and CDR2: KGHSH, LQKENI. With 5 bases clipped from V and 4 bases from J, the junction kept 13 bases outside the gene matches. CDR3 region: CASSNMGGAGFTGELFF. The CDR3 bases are TGTGCCAGCTCAAACATGGGAGGGGCAGGATTCACCGGGGAGCTGTTTTTT. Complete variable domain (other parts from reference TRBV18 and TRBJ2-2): NAGVMQNPRHLVRRRGQEARLRCSPMKGHSHVYWYRQLPEEGLKFMVYLQKENIIDESGMPKERFSAEFPKEGPSILRIQQVVRGDSAAYFCASSNMGGAGFTGELFFGEGSRLTVL.

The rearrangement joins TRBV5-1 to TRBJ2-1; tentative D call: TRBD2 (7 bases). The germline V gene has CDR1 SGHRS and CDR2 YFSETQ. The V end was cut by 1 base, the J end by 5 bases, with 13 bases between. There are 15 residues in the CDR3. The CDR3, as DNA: TGCGCCAGCAGCTTGTTGGGGGGGGCCCACAATGAGCAGTTCTTC. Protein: CASSLLGGAHNEQFF.

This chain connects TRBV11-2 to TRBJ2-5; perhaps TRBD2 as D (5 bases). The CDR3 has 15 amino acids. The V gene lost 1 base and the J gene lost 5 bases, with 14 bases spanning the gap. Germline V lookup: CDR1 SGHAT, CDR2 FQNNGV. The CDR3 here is CASSLGGVTGETQYF. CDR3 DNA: TGTGCCAGCAGCTTAGGGGGTGTGACGGGGGAGACCCAGTACTTC.

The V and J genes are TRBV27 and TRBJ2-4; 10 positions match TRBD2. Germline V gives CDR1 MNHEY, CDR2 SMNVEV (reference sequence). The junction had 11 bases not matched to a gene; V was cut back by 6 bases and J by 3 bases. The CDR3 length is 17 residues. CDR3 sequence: CASSSIAGGPGKNIQYF. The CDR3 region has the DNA TGTGCCAGCAGCTCCATAGCGGGGGGTCCGGGCAAAAACATTCAGTACTTC.

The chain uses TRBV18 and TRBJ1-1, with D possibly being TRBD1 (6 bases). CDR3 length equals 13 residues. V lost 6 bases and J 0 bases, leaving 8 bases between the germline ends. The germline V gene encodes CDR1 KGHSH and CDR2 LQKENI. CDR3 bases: TGTGCCAGCTCGCAGGGGATGAACACTGAAGCTTTCTTT. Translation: CASSQGMNTEAFF.

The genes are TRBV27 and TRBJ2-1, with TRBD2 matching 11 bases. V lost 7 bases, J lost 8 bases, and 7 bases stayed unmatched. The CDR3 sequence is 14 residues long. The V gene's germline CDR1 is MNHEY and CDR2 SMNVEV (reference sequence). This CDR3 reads CASMLAGGPYEQFF. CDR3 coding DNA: TGTGCCAGCATGTTAGCGGGGGGGCCCTATGAGCAGTTCTTC.

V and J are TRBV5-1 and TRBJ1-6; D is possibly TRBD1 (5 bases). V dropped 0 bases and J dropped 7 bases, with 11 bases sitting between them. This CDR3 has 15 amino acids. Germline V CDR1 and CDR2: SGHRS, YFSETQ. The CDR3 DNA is TGCGCCAGCAGCTTGGATGCAGGGCACAATTCACCCCTCCACTTT. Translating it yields CASSLDAGHNSPLHF. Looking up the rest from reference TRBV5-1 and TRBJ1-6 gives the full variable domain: KAGVTQTPRYLIKTRGQQVTLSCSPISGHRSVSWYQQTPGQGLQFLFEYFSETQRNKGNFPGRFSGRQFSNSRSEMNVSTLELGDSALYLCASSLDAGHNSPLHFGNGTRLTVT.